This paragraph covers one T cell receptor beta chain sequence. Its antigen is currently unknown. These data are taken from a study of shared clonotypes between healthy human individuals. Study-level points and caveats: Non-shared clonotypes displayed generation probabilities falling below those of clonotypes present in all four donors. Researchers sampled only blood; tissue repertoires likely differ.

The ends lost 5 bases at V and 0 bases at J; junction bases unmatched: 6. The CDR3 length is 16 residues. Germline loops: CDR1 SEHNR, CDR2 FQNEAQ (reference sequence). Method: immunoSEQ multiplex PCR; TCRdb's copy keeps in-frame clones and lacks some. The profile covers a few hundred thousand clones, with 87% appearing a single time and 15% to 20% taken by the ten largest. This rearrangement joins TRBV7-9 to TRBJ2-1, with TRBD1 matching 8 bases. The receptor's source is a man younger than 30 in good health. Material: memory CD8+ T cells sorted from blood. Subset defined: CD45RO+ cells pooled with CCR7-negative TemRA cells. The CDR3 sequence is CASSTGQEGSYNEQFF. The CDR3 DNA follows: TGTGCCAGCAGCACGGGACAGGAAGGCTCCTACAATGAGCAGTTCTTC.